The clone carrying this T cell receptor beta chain was seen at least ten times. V shed 6 bases and J shed 9 bases, with 15 bases lying between them. This CDR3 region has 14 residues. The entry originates in a study of T-cell reconstitution after alpha-beta-depleted transplantation in children. Construction of the TCRbeta library involved unique molecular identifiers. Via MiXCR, TCRdb re-called the PCR reads, giving one row per CDR3 protein. Of approximately 240,000 distinct CDR3 sequences listed, approximately 9.7% were seen once; the top ten hold approximately 5%. The source material was PBMCs from the stem cell graft donor, sampled from the stem cell graft. The rearrangement joins TRBV12-3 or TRBV12-4 to TRBJ1-6; a weak D match, TRBD1 (6 bases). The origin of this receptor is a human donor who donated a stem cell graft to a child with SCID. CDR3 in amino acids: CASSSGEAGSPLHF. Here the CDR3 DNA reads TGTGCCAGCAGCTCAGGGGAAGCGGGTTCACCCCTCCACTTT.